The TCR beta chain under discussion was sequenced for a study of response to subunit inactivated influenza vaccine. Study-level findings and limits: Few new T cells, the authors suggested, are recruited by each seasonal influenza vaccination.

As regards this clonotype: What it binds is unknown.

J was trimmed by 11 bases and V by 8 bases; bases with no gene match: 17. This CDR3 region has 15 residues. Germline V gene sequence: CDR1 WSHSY, CDR2 SAAADI. TCRdb called the RT-PCR reads again in MiXCR, with one record for every CDR3 protein. The sample consists of about 570,000 distinct CDR3 sequences, around 10% of them appearing once. These data were likewise used in another study, on T cells expressing NK-cell markers. As reported in that work: In generating TCR beta cDNA, 5'RACE template switching with UMIs was used. Sorted CD3+CD56-NKG2C+, CD3+CD56+NKG2C+ and CD3+CD56+NKG2C- T cells supplied the TCR beta repertoires. Eight donors were sequenced, of whom seven were HCMV-seropositive, while the remaining one was HCMV-seronegative. What restricted sorting to alpha-beta TCR T cells in several experiments was an anti-gamma-delta TCR antibody.

The material was PBMCs from blood, obtained on the day of vaccination. V and J are TRBV10-2 and TRBJ2-1; 8 bases fit TRBD1. This receptor was obtained from a man aged 50-59 years who received an inactivated influenza vaccine. CDR3 nucleotides: TGCGCCAGCCAGCCGACTCGGACAGGGTGGGGTAAGCAGTTCTTC. Its protein is CASQPTRTGWGKQFF.